This T cell receptor (beta chain) appears in the sequencing data of a study of blood T cell repertoires in COVID-19. Source study methods: For nucleated cells, counts were estimated from reference gene primer amplification. Sequenced by immunoSEQ multiplex PCR; TCRdb stores in-frame clones only, minus some. The V and J calls and clone size come from that table; D and trimming were worked out from the DNA. The repertoire holds 150,000 or so clones, with roughly 78% as singletons. Those enrolled in Seattle joined during active infection and were followed longitudinally afterward. Germline values: CDR1 SGHTA, CDR2 FQGNSA. This CDR3 has 13 amino acids. Trimming left V 1 base short and J 5 bases short, with 8 bases between.

This TCR derives from a woman aged 55-70 years with COVID-19, enrolled during active disease. The source material was peripheral blood. The chain uses TRBV7-2 and TRBJ2-5, with no clear D. The CDR3 protein is CASSLGLRETQYF. Here the CDR3 DNA reads TGTGCCAGCAGCTTAGGGTTGCGGGAGACCCAGTACTTC.